Listed here are 23 T cell receptor beta chains from one sample, sequenced in a study of response to subunit inactivated influenza vaccine (dated by TCRdb to the late 2010s). Library preparation employed RT-PCR. Instrument used: Illumina HiSeq 2500. TCRdb passed the public sequencing reads through fastp at Q25 and MiXCR, retaining productive beta sequences. Rows with one shared CDR3 protein collapse into an entry with the most common genes and DNA. The sample table records about 780,000 distinct CDR3 sequences; around 20% of these occur just once. Of the sample, roughly a tenth is held by the ten largest clones. The sample was PBMCs from blood, taken roughly 5 days after vaccination. The receptors come from a man aged 45-65 years who received an inactivated influenza vaccine. Donor details come from another sample of the same person, matched by shared clones.

V and J are TRBV7-2 and TRBJ2-7; D gene uncertain. The CDR3 has 14 residues. Germline V gene data show CDR1 as SGHTA and CDR2 as FQGNSA. With 5 bases removed from V and 4 bases from J, the gap between germline ends came to 15 bases. The CDR3 is CASSQGYQRYEQYF. The CDR3 DNA reads as TGTGCCAGCAGCCAAGGATACCAACGATACGAGCAGTACTTC.

The rearrangement joins TRBV9 to TRBJ1-2, with 11 bases identical to TRBD1. CDR3 length: 15 amino acids. J gave up 6 bases and V 2 bases, and 6 bases lay outside the gene matches. CDR1 is SGDLS and CDR2 is YYNGEE in the germline V gene. In DNA, the CDR3 is TGTGCCAGCAGCGTCACGGCGGGACAGGGGGATGGCTACACCTTC. Its protein is CASSVTAGQGDGYTF.

As for this clonotype: A much larger clone is a single base away; this may be a read error. The DNA for the CDR3 is TGCAGCGTGCCAGGGGGCCATCAGCTCCAGCATTTT. Amino acids: CSVPGGHQLQHF. The J gene is TRBJ1-5, the V gene TRBV29-1; 8 bases are a match to TRBD1. This CDR3 spans 12 amino acids. Per the germline V gene, CDR1 is SQVTM and CDR2 is ANQGSEA.

This clonotype showed up just a few times. The V call is TRBV10-3, the J call TRBJ2-5; 9 bases line up with TRBD2. Trimming removed 4 bases from V and 5 bases from J; junction bases left unmatched: 8. CDR1 and CDR2 from the germline V gene are ENHRY and SYGVKD. The CDR3 spans 15 residues. The CDR3 sequence: CAISVGSGSRETQYF. CDR3 DNA sequence: TGTGCCATCAGTGTAGGTAGCGGGAGTCGGGAGACCCAGTACTTC.

This chain uses TRBV20-1 with TRBJ2-7, with D perhaps matching TRBD1 or TRBD2 (5 bases each). This CDR3 is built from 12 residues. The V and J ends lost 1 base and 7 bases respectively, with 11 bases between them. The germline V gene has CDR1 DFQATT and CDR2 SNEGSKA (reference sequence). CDR3 bases: TGCAGTGCTAGAGTGGGGGTCGAAGAGCAGTACTTC. Encoded protein: CSARVGVEEQYF.

This clonotype was picked up a small number of times. This chain connects TRBV7-2 to TRBJ2-2; 8 nucleotides align to TRBD2. This CDR3 region has 16 residues. Looked up from germline, CDR1 is SGHTA and CDR2 is FQGNSA. Losses at the gene ends were 1 base for V and 8 bases for J; bases not matched to a gene: 9. CDR3 residues: CASSLVAGRPYGELFF. The CDR3 coding sequence is TGTGCCAGCAGCTTAGTAGCGGGGAGACCCTATGGGGAGCTGTTTTTT.

J is TRBJ2-2 and V is TRBV4-3; D perhaps matches TRBD2 (7 bases). Trimming cost V 2 bases and J 14 bases, with 21 bases left between them. The CDR3 extends over 15 amino acids. Germline V gene data show CDR1 as LGHNA and CDR2 as YSLEER. In DNA, the CDR3 is TGCGCCAGCAGCCAAACCCCTCTGGGAGGGGGTGGACTGTTTTTT. This encodes CASSQTPLGGGGLFF.

In this sample, this clonotype turned up many times. The chain combines TRBV12-3 or TRBV12-4 with TRBJ1-2; TRBD1 might be the D (5 bases). The V and J ends lost 2 bases and 4 bases respectively, with 8 bases between them. This CDR3 is built from 13 residues. For the CDR3, the DNA is TGTGCCAGCAGTTTAAGGGGAGGCTATGGCTACACCTTC. Protein: CASSLRGGYGYTF.

This clonotype was observed a few times. This rearrangement joins TRBV20-1 to TRBJ2-3, with D possibly being TRBD1 (6 bases). With 6 bases removed from V and 5 bases from J, the gap between germline ends came to 18 bases. Germline lookup yields CDR1 DFQATT and CDR2 SNEGSKA (reference sequence). CDR3 length: 14 residues. CDR3 nucleotides: TGCAGTGCCCCATGGGGGCCTGGGGGAGATACGCAGTATTTT. It encodes CSAPWGPGGDTQYF.

This clonotype has at least ten counts. The rearrangement uses TRBV24-1 and TRBJ2-1; 11 bases match TRBD2. Germline V gene lookup returns CDR1 KGHDR and CDR2 SFDVKD. The CDR3 is 15 residues long. The J segment lost 7 bases and the V segment lost 3 bases, leaving 4 bases of the junction unmatched. The CDR3 bases are TGTGCCACCAGTGATCCCAGGACTAGCGGGAATGAGCAGTTCTTC. The encoded protein is CATSDPRTSGNEQFF.

V is TRBV18 and J is TRBJ2-7; the match to TRBD2 covers 7 bases. V was clipped by 0 bases and J by 6 bases; unmatched bases: 14. The CDR3 sequence is 17 residues long. Germline V lookup: CDR1 KGHSH, CDR2 LQKENI. The CDR3 here is CASSPPGSGPGISEQYF. Here the CDR3 DNA reads TGTGCCAGCTCACCACCGGGTAGCGGGCCCGGGATCAGCGAGCAGTACTTC.

The chain carries TRBV7-2 and TRBJ2-7; 13 nucleotides match TRBD2. Germline V gives CDR1 SGHTA, CDR2 FQGNSA. The CDR3 has 15 residues. The junction had 7 bases not matched to a gene; V was cut back by 5 bases and J by 6 bases. Here the CDR3 reads CASSPAGLAGVEQYF. CDR3 DNA sequence: TGTGCCAGCAGCCCGGCTGGACTAGCGGGAGTCGAGCAGTACTTC.

This clonotype was seen a few times. At one end, the junction sequence differs from germline, possibly due to a read error. The CDR3 reads CGALGLGDKETQYF. The CDR3 DNA is TGCGGTGCCCTAGGGCTGGGAGATAAAGAGACCCAGTACTTC. The genes are TRBV20-1 and TRBJ2-5, with D maybe TRBD2 (5 bases). The CDR3 is 14 residues long. Germline values: CDR1 DFQATT, CDR2 SNEGSKA (reference sequence).

This clonotype was detected only a few times. This rearrangement joins TRBV6-1 to TRBJ2-1; possibly TRBD1 or TRBD2 for D (5 bases each). The germline V gene encodes CDR1 MNHNS and CDR2 SASEGT. V was pared by 4 bases and J by 1 base, with 20 bases between. The CDR3 is made up of 18 amino acids. The CDR3 coding sequence is TGTGCCAGCAGTGTCAGGGTTTCGGCGTCGGGATCCTACAATGAGCAGTTCTTC. This codes for CASSVRVSASGSYNEQFF.

Notes on this clonotype: This likely comes from a read error, as the CDR3 has no conserved phenylalanine or tryptophan at its end. The chain has TRBV5-1 and TRBJ2-1, with TRBD1 matching 7 bases. The V gene's germline CDR1 is SGHRS and CDR2 YFSETQ. The CDR3 has 13 amino acids. V was pared by 4 bases and J by 7 bases, with 5 bases of the junction left unmatched. The CDR3 DNA follows: TGCGCCAGCAGCGTGGGACAGCGGAATGAGCAGTTCTCC. It yields the protein CASSVGQRNEQFS.

Only a few counts were recorded for this clonotype. V usage is TRBV6-5 and J usage is TRBJ2-2; 7 nucleotides align to TRBD1. The V gene's germline CDR1 is MNHEY and CDR2 SVGAGI. V was pared by 0 bases and J by 6 bases, with 4 bases of the junction left unmatched. The CDR3 consists of 15 residues. DNA for the CDR3: TGTGCCAGCAGTTACTCGACAGGGCATTCCGGGGAGCTGTTTTTT. Protein sequence: CASSYSTGHSGELFF.

This clonotype was seen a few times. The V call is TRBV2, the J call TRBJ1-2; the D is unclear. Germline V gene lookup returns CDR1 SNHLY and CDR2 FYNNEI. The CDR3 loop spans 14 amino acids. V was pared by 2 bases and J by 3 bases, with 10 bases between. The chain's CDR3 is CASSESQRHYGYTF. CDR3 in DNA: TGTGCCAGCAGTGAAAGTCAACGCCACTATGGCTACACCTTC.

This clonotype has just a few counts. The rearrangement uses TRBV12-3 or TRBV12-4 and TRBJ2-5, with a tentative D call TRBD2 (6 bases). Deletions cut 6 bases from V and 5 bases from J, with 16 bases between. CDR3 length: 14 amino acids. CDR3 sequence reads: CASSKAAGTETQYF. CDR3 coding DNA: TGTGCCAGCAGCAAAGCCGCGGGGACGGAGACCCAGTACTTC.

This clonotype occurred a few times. The chain carries TRBV11-2 and TRBJ2-1; 8 bases match TRBD2. Trimming at V came to 2 bases and at J to 5 bases, leaving 8 bases not matched to a gene. From germline, CDR1 is SGHAT and CDR2 FQNNGV. CDR3 length equals 16 residues. In DNA form, the CDR3 reads TGTGCCAGCAGCTTAATCGGGACTAGTAACGACAATGAGCAGTTCTTC. It yields the protein CASSLIGTSNDNEQFF.

This clonotype was detected a few times. The V gene is TRBV7-2, the J gene TRBJ2-7, with D possibly being TRBD1 (5 bases). The V gene lost 5 bases and the J gene lost 5 bases, with 13 bases spanning the gap. In germline, CDR1 is SGHTA, CDR2 FQGNSA. The CDR3 is 13 amino acids. The CDR3 protein is CASSGRGRNEQYF. The CDR3 DNA reads TGTGCCAGCAGCGGAAGGGGCCGGAACGAGCAGTACTTC.

In its sample, this clonotype was seen a few times. The chain uses TRBV11-2 and TRBJ2-1; 7 bases are a match to TRBD1. Germline V gives CDR1 SGHAT, CDR2 FQNNGV. With 5 bases clipped from V and 13 bases from J, the junction kept 11 bases outside the gene matches. CDR3 size: 13 residues. DNA for the CDR3: TGTGCCAGCAGCATAGGGACAGCCGGGCGTCAGTTCTTC. Its translation is CASSIGTAGRQFF.

This clonotype occurred a few times. This sequence joins TRBV14 and TRBJ2-7; D is possibly TRBD2 (6 bases). The V and J ends lost 4 bases and 1 base respectively, with 23 bases between them. There are 18 residues in the CDR3. Germline CDR1 reads SGHDN; CDR2 reads FVKESK. The CDR3 DNA reads TGTGCCAGCAGCCCAAAGATATTTTCGGCGGGACCTTCCTACGAGCAGTACTTC. Its translation is CASSPKIFSAGPSYEQYF.

This rearrangement joins TRBV19 to TRBJ2-5; 14 bases map to TRBD2. With V trimmed by 5 bases and J by 1 base, 9 bases remained unmatched. This CDR3 is built from 18 residues. Germline V gene lookup returns CDR1 LNHDA and CDR2 SQIVND (reference sequence). The CDR3 spells CASSSGTSGSGIQETQYF. DNA for the CDR3: TGTGCCAGTAGTTCAGGGACTAGCGGGAGCGGTATCCAAGAGACCCAGTACTTC.